This TCR beta chain was identified in a study of control samples from healthy donors and cancer patients. Data came from immunoSEQ multiplex PCR; TCRdb stores just in-frame clones and leaves some out. The repertoire includes about 160,000 clones, roughly 94% of them detected once, and 12% to 15% sits in the top ten. This CDR3 has 16 residues. V trimming: 3 bases; J trimming: 6 bases; junction bases outside the gene matches: 8. Germline V gene lookup returns CDR1 KGHDR and CDR2 SFDVKD. Input material: PBMCs. The origin of this receptor is a man aged 55 to 70 with colorectal cancer. The V call is TRBV24-1, the J call TRBJ2-1; 9 bases line up with TRBD1. For the CDR3, the DNA is TGTGCCACCAGTGATCCCCGGGGGACAGGGATCAATGAGCAGTTCTTC. Translated: CATSDPRGTGINEQFF.